Listed below are T cell receptor beta chains from one sample, sequenced in a study of OX40 agonist ivuxolimab in advanced cancers. Data came from immunoSEQ multiplex PCR; TCRdb stores just in-frame clones and leaves some out. The table includes over 95,000 clones, approximately 90% detected once. Sequenced here: CD4+ or CD8+ T cells sorted from blood, sampled in a trial of the OX40 agonist ivuxolimab. These receptors were collected from an adult with an advanced solid tumor such as melanoma, head and neck, liver or kidney cancer. CDR3s include the opening cysteine and the closing phenylalanine or tryptophan. The D gene is left open where the match is weak. Clone size, where shown, is once, few, many, or a class for clones that have expanded.

v_gene	d_gene	abundance	j_gene	CDR3aa	CDR3nt
TRBV28	TRBD1	NA	TRBJ1-2	CASSLIFIKKGAEYGYTF	TGTGCCAGCAGTTTGATATTTATAAAAAAGGGGGCAGAGTATGGCTACACCTTC
TRBV30	TRBD2	NA	TRBJ2-1	CAWSVGGGINEQFF	TGTGCCTGGAGTGTGGGCGGGGGGATAAATGAGCAGTTCTTC
TRBV30	TRBD1	NA	TRBJ2-1	CAWSVRQGAYEQFF	TGTGCCTGGAGTGTAAGACAGGGGGCGTATGAGCAGTTCTTC
TRBV30	NA	NA	TRBJ1-5	CAWSVPGLISNQPQHF	TGTGCCTGGAGTGTGCCAGGACTCATTAGCAATCAGCCCCAGCATTTT
TRBV9	TRBD2	NA	TRBJ2-3	CASSVVGSGFRADTQYF	TGTGCCAGCAGCGTAGTGGGTAGCGGGTTTCGCGCAGATACGCAGTATTTT
TRBV7-2	TRBD2	NA	TRBJ2-3	CASSLTSGEGTQYF	TGTGCCAGCAGCTTGACTAGCGGGGAGGGTACGCAGTATTTT
TRBV25-1	NA	NA	TRBJ1-5	CASSAVRFVRANQPQHF	TGTGCCAGCAGTGCGGTGAGGTTCGTTAGAGCAAATCAGCCCCAGCATTTT
TRBV7-8	NA	NA	TRBJ1-3	CASSRGPATSGNTIYF	TGTGCCAGCAGCAGGGGTCCCGCCACCTCTGGAAACACCATATATTTT
TRBV2	NA	NA	TRBJ2-2	CAGRPAGGTGELFF	TGTGCCGGCCGCCCGGCAGGTGGCACCGGGGAGCTGTTTTTT
TRBV4-3	NA	NA	TRBJ2-1	CASSQEWSGNYNEQFF	TGCGCCAGCAGCCAAGAGTGGAGCGGTAATTACAATGAGCAGTTCTTC
TRBV7-9	NA	once	TRBJ2-7	CASSRNQLPYEQYF	TGTGCCAGCAGCCGAAATCAATTGCCCTACGAGCAGTACTTC
TRBV28	TRBD1	NA	TRBJ2-7	CASSGWTGSYEQYF	TGTGCCAGCAGTGGATGGACAGGGAGCTACGAGCAGTACTTC
TRBV30	NA	NA	TRBJ1-1	CAWTIGRNTEAFF	TGTGCCTGGACCATCGGGCGAAACACTGAAGCTTTCTTT
TRBV6-1	TRBD1	NA	TRBJ1-2	CASTNPGGLNYGYTF	TGTGCCAGCACCAACCCAGGGGGCTTAAACTATGGCTACACCTTC
TRBV19	TRBD2	NA	TRBJ2-2	CASQPGTSPGELFF	TGTGCCAGCCAACCCGGGACTAGCCCCGGGGAGCTGTTTTTT
TRBV27	NA	NA	TRBJ1-2	CASSLSPAGGGYTF	TGTGCCAGCAGTTTATCCCCGGCCGGTGGTGGCTACACCTTC
TRBV7-2	NA	NA	TRBJ2-3	CASSFGLTIDTQYF	TGTGCCAGCAGCTTTGGTCTTACCATAGATACGCAGTATTTT
TRBV4-1	NA	NA	TRBJ1-3	CASSQGGRGRGSGNTIYF	TGCGCCAGCAGCCAAGGGGGACGGGGTAGGGGCTCTGGAAACACCATATATTTT
TRBV29-1	NA	NA	TRBJ2-4	CSVDRGGDIQYF	TGCAGCGTTGACAGGGGAGGGGACATTCAGTACTTC
TRBV6-5	NA	NA	TRBJ1-1	CASRSWLRGTEAFF	TGTGCCAGCAGAAGTTGGCTCCGGGGCACTGAAGCTTTCTTT
TRBV2	TRBD1	few	TRBJ1-1	CASGGQGATEAFF	TGTGCCAGCGGGGGACAGGGGGCCACTGAAGCTTTCTTT
TRBV7-2	NA	once	TRBJ1-5	CASSLGGVGRLAQPQHF	TGTGCCAGCAGCTTAGGAGGGGTGGGCAGGCTTGCTCAGCCCCAGCATTTT
TRBV5-1	NA	NA	TRBJ1-6	CASSSGGVFAPLHF	TGCGCCAGCAGCTCCGGTGGGGTCTTTGCACCCCTCCACTTT
TRBV5-4	NA	NA	TRBJ1-1	CASSEQGVVGTEAFF	TGTGCCAGCAGCGAGCAAGGGGTGGTCGGCACTGAAGCTTTCTTT
TRBV5-1	NA	NA	TRBJ2-2	CASRGYADTGELFF	TGCGCCAGCAGGGGGTATGCTGACACCGGGGAGCTGTTTTTT
TRBV11-2	NA	NA	TRBJ2-7	CASRLLGEYYEQYF	TGTGCCAGCAGACTGTTAGGAGAATACTACGAGCAGTACTTC
TRBV27	NA	once	TRBJ2-3	CASSLGQITDTQYF	TGTGCCAGCAGTTTAGGACAGATCACAGATACGCAGTATTTT
TRBV19	NA	NA	TRBJ2-3	CASSGRPAENTQYF	TGTGCCAGTAGTGGACGGCCAGCGGAAAATACGCAGTATTTT